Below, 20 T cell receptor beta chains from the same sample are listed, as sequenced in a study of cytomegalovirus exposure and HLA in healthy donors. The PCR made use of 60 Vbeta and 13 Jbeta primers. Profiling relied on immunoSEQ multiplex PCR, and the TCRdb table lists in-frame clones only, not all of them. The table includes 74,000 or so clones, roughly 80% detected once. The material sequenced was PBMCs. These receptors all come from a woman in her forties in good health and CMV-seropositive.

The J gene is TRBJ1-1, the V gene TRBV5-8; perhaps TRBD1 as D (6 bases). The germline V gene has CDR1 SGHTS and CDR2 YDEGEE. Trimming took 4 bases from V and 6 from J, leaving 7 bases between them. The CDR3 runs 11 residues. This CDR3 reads CASSHRAEAFF. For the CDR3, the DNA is TGTGCCAGCAGCCACAGGGCTGAAGCTTTCTTT. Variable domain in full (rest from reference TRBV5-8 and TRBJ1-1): EAGVTQSPTHLIKTRGQQATLRCSPISGHTSVYWYQQALGLGLQFLLWYDEGEERNRGNFPPRFSGRQFPNYSSELNVNALELEDSALYLCASSHRAEAFFGQGTRLTVV.

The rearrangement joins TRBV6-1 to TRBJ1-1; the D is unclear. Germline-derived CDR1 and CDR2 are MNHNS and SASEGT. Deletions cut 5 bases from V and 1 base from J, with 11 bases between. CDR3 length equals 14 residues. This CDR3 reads CASSLSLGNTEAFF. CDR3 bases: TGTGCCAGCAGTTTGTCCCTAGGGAACACTGAAGCTTTCTTT.

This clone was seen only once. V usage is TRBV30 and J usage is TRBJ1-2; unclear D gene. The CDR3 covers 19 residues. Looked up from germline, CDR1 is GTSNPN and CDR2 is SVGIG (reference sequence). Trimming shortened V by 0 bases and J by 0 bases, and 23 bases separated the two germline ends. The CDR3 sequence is CAWSVKVWVTSLANYGYTF. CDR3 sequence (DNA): TGTGCCTGGAGTGTTAAGGTTTGGGTAACCTCCCTAGCTAACTATGGCTACACCTTC. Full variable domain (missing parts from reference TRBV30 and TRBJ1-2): SQTIHQWPATLVQPVGSPLSLECTVEGTSNPNLYWYRQAAGRGLQLLFYSVGIGQISSEVPQNLSASRPQDRQFILSSKKLLLSDSGFYLCAWSVKVWVTSLANYGYTFGSGTRLTVV.

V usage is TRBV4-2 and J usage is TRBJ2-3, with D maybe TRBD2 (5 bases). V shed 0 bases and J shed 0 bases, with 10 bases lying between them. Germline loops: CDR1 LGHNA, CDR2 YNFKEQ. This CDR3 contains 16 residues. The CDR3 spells CASSQDLRTSTDTQYF. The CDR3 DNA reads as TGTGCCAGCAGCCAAGATCTAAGGACTAGCACAGATACGCAGTATTTT.

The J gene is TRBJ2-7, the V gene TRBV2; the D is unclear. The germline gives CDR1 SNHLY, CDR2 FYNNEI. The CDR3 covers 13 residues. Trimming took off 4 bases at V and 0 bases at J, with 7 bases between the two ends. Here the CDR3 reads CASSVVDSYEQYF. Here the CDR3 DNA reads TGTGCCAGCAGTGTAGTCGACTCCTACGAGCAGTACTTC.

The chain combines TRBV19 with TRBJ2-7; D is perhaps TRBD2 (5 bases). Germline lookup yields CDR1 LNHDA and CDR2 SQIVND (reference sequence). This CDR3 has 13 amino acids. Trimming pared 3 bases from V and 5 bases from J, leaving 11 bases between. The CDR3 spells CASSIRDGHEQYF. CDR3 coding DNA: TGTGCCAGTAGTATCCGGGATGGCCACGAGCAGTACTTC.

The DNA for the CDR3 is TGTGCCAGCAGCCCTGAATCACTTTCCGAGCAGTACTTC. Translation: CASSPESLSEQYF. The rearrangement joins TRBV4-2 to TRBJ2-7; D not resolved. The germline CDR1 and CDR2 sequences are LGHNA and YNFKEQ. Trimming stripped 4 bases from V and 6 bases from J, with 13 bases between. The CDR3 is made up of 13 amino acids.

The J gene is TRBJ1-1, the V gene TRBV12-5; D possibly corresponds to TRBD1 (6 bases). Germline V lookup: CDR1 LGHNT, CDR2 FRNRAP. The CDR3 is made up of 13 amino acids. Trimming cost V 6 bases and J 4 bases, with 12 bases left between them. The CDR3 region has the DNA TGTGCTAGTGGCCTTGGGGGCAGCACTGAAGCTTTCTTT. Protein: CASGLGGSTEAFF.

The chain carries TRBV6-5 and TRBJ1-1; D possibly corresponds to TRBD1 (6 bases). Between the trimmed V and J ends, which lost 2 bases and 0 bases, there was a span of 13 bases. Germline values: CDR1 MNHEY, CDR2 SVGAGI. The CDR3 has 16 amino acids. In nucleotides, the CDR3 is TGTGCCAGCAGTTACACTTCGACAGGAATGAACACTGAAGCTTTCTTT. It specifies CASSYTSTGMNTEAFF.

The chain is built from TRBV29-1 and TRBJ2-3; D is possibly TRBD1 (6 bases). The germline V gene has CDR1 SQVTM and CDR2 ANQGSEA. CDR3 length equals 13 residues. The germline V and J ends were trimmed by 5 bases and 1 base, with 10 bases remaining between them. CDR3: CSVSRGGTDTQYF. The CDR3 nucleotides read TGCAGCGTTAGCAGGGGAGGCACAGATACGCAGTATTTT.

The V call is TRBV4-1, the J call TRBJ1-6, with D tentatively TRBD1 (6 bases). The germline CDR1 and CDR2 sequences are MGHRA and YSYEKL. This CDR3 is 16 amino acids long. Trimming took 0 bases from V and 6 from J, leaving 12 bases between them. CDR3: CASSQDGQGINSPLHF. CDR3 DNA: TGCGCCAGCAGCCAAGATGGGCAGGGGATTAATTCACCCCTCCACTTT.

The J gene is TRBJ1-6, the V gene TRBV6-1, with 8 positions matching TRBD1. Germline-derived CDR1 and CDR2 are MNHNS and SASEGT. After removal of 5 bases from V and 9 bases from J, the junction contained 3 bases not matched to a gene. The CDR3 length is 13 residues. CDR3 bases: TGTGCCAGCAGTCCGGACAGGGCTTCACCCCTCCACTTT. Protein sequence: CASSPDRASPLHF.

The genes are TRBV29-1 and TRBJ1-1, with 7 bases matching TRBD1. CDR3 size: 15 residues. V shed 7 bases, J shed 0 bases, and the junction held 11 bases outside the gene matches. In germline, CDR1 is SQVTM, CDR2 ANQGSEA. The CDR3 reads CSAWGRGGLNTEAFF. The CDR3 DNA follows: TGCAGCGCGTGGGGTAGAGGGGGCTTGAACACTGAAGCTTTCTTT. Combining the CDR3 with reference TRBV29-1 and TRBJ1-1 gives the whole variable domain SAVISQKPSRDICQRGTSLTIQCQVDSQVTMMFWYRQQPGQSLTLIATANQGSEATYESGFVIDKFPISRPNLTFSTLTVSNMSPEDSSIYLCSAWGRGGLNTEAFFGQGTRLTVV.

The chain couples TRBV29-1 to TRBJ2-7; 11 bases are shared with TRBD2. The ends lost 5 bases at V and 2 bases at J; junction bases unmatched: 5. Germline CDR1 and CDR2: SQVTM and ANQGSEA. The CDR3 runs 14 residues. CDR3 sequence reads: CSVKGTSGTYEQYF. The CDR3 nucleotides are TGCAGCGTTAAGGGGACTAGCGGTACCTACGAGCAGTACTTC.

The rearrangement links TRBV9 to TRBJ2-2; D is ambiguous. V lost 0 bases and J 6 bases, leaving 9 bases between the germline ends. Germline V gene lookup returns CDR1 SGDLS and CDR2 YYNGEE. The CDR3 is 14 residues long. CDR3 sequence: CASSVELQAGELFF. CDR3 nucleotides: TGTGCCAGCAGCGTAGAACTCCAAGCCGGGGAGCTGTTTTTT.

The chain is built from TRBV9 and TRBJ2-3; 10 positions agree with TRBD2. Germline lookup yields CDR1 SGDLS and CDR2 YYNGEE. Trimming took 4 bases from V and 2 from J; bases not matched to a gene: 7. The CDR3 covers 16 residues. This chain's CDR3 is CASSSRLAGNTDTQYF. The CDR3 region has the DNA TGTGCCAGCAGCTCCCGACTAGCGGGCAACACAGATACGCAGTATTTT.

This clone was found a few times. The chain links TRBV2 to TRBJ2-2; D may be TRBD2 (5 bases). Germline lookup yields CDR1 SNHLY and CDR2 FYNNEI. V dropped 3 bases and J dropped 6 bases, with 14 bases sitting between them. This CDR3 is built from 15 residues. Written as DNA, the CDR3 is TGTGCCAGCAGTGACGCGGGTTCAGGCTCCGGGGAGCTGTTTTTT. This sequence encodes CASSDAGSGSGELFF.

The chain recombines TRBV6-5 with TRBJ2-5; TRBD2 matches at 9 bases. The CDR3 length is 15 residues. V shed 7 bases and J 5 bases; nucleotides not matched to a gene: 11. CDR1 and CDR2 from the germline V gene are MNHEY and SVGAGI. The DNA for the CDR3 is TGTGCCAGCAAATCTGCGGGCGGGGGGGGCGAGACCCAGTACTTC. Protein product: CASKSAGGGGETQYF.

The DNA for the CDR3 is TGTGCCAGCAGTCGAGTTGACAGAGTGTATAGTGAGCAGTTCTTC. Amino acids: CASSRVDRVYSEQFF. The J gene is TRBJ2-1, the V gene TRBV27; D might be TRBD1 (5 bases). V was cut by 5 bases and J by 9 bases, with 20 bases left in between. Looked up from germline, CDR1 is MNHEY and CDR2 is SMNVEV (reference sequence). The CDR3 runs 15 residues.

CDR3 in amino acids: CASSSQGVDQPQHF. The CDR3 bases are TGTGCCAGCAGTTCTCAGGGCGTAGATCAGCCCCAGCATTTT. V usage is TRBV6-5 and J usage is TRBJ1-5, with D tentatively TRBD1 (5 bases). Germline V CDR1 and CDR2: MNHEY, SVGAGI. V lost 4 bases and J lost 5, with 12 bases in between. This CDR3 has 14 residues.